This entry lists 24 T cell receptor beta chains sequenced from one sample in a study of vaccination effects on CD4 cells after COVID-19. Antigen-specific CD4+ T cells were first expanded with viral peptide pools by the ViraFEST assay and only then sequenced. Following an approximately 10-day culture, CD4+ T cells were purified. Confirmation by PCR established that the person had SARS-CoV-2 infection between March and December 2020. Measured with immunoSEQ multiplex PCR; TCRdb has only the in-frame clones, and not every one. Here the sample spans tens of thousands of clones, more than 70% being singletons. Their specific antigens are unknown. The sample was CD4+ T cells from PBMCs cultured with a peptide pool, taken before COVID-19 vaccination. Source of these receptors: a human donor who had a prior SARS-CoV-2 infection.

J is TRBJ1-5 and V is TRBV30, with D uncertain. The CDR3 runs 13 residues. In germline, CDR1 is GTSNPN, CDR2 SVGIG (reference sequence). V gave up 3 bases and J gave up 8 bases, with 14 bases separating them. The CDR3 region is CAWSVSRGEPQHF. CDR3 DNA sequence: TGTGCCTGGAGCGTCAGTCGCGGGGAGCCCCAGCATTTT.

This sequence joins TRBV6-5 and TRBJ2-1; TRBD2 matches at 14 bases. Trimming cost V 6 bases and J 7 bases; bases outside gene matches: 5. Per germline, CDR1 MNHEY and CDR2 SVGAGI. This CDR3 is 15 amino acids long. The CDR3 protein is CASRGLAGARNEQFF. The CDR3 nucleotides are TGTGCCAGCAGGGGACTAGCGGGGGCGCGTAATGAGCAGTTCTTC.

The gene calls are TRBV5-4 and TRBJ2-1; D may be TRBD1 or TRBD2 (5 bases each). Germline CDR1 and CDR2: SGHNT and YYREEE (reference sequence). The CDR3 extends over 16 amino acids. V was trimmed by 0 bases and J by 2 bases, leaving 12 bases between them. In nucleotides, the CDR3 is TGTGCCAGCAGCTTGGACGGGGCCTCCACCTACAATGAGCAGTTCTTC. Protein: CASSLDGASTYNEQFF.

The chain recombines TRBV7-2 with TRBJ2-5; 11 nucleotides agree with TRBD2. CDR3 size: 17 residues. V was clipped by 5 bases and J by 1 base; unmatched bases: 9. Looked up from germline, CDR1 is SGHTA and CDR2 is FQGNSA. This CDR3 reads CASSPRPGLAAQETQYF. CDR3 DNA: TGTGCCAGCAGCCCCCGACCGGGACTAGCGGCCCAAGAGACCCAGTACTTC.

This chain connects TRBV6-2 or TRBV6-3 to TRBJ2-7, with TRBD2 identical over 10 bases. Trimming removed 2 bases from V and 3 bases from J; junction bases left unmatched: 10. The CDR3 runs to 17 residues. Looked up from germline, CDR1 is MNHEY and CDR2 is SVGEGT. The CDR3 DNA reads TGTGCCAGCAGTTACGCCCCTGGACTAGCGGAAAACTACGAGCAGTACTTC. Its translation is CASSYAPGLAENYEQYF.

The chain has TRBV2 and TRBJ2-1, with D perhaps being TRBD1 or TRBD2 (5 bases each). Germline CDR1 and CDR2: SNHLY and FYNNEI. The CDR3 runs 14 residues. Trimming cost V 8 bases and J 7 bases, with 18 bases left between them. Here the CDR3 DNA reads TGTGCCAGCGGGGCTAGCTGGTCACAAAATGAGCAGTTCTTC. Its translation: CASGASWSQNEQFF.

This clone was seen a single time. This rearrangement joins TRBV6-6 to TRBJ1-4; D is unclear. This CDR3 comprises 13 residues. The germline V gene encodes CDR1 MNHNY and CDR2 SVGAGI (reference sequence). V gave up 2 bases and J gave up 5 bases, with 6 bases separating them. CDR3 coding DNA: TGTGCCAGCAGTTACAGTGGGAATGAAAAACTGTTTTTT. It codes for CASSYSGNEKLFF.

This clone was picked up one time. The CDR3 is CATSDLSGRGQETQYF. For the CDR3, the DNA is TGTGCCACCAGTGATTTGAGTGGCAGGGGTCAAGAGACCCAGTACTTC. V and J are TRBV24-1 and TRBJ2-5, with D perhaps TRBD1 (6 bases). In germline, CDR1 is KGHDR, CDR2 SFDVKD. The CDR3 is 16 amino acids. V was clipped by 0 bases and J by 2 bases, with 12 bases between them.

The chain carries TRBV7-3 and TRBJ1-2; the D gene is possibly TRBD1 (5 bases). V lost 5 bases and J lost 7, with 14 bases in between. The CDR3 runs 13 residues. Germline lookup yields CDR1 SGHTA and CDR2 FQGTGA. The CDR3 sequence is CASSLWDGSGYTF. The CDR3 bases are TGTGCCAGCAGCCTTTGGGACGGCTCTGGCTACACCTTC.

The chain is built from TRBV7-2 and TRBJ1-1; D gene ambiguous. V lost 1 base, J lost 0 bases, and 3 bases lay in between. Germline CDR1 reads SGHTA; CDR2 reads FQGNSA. This CDR3 has 13 residues. The CDR3 spells CASSLVLNTEAFF. CDR3 coding DNA: TGTGCCAGCAGCTTAGTCCTGAACACTGAAGCTTTCTTT.

The chain links TRBV7-9 to TRBJ2-1; 7 bases line up with TRBD2. The CDR3 is 16 amino acids. J was trimmed by 2 bases and V by 1 base; bases with no gene match: 5. CDR1 SEHNR and CDR2 FQNEAQ come from the germline V gene (reference sequence). The CDR3 sequence: CASSLGSGGTYNEQFF. The CDR3 bases are TGTGCCAGCAGCTTAGGGTCCGGGGGGACCTACAATGAGCAGTTCTTC.

This clone occurred a few times. The V call is TRBV11-3, the J call TRBJ1-4; no clear D. With 1 base removed from V and 0 bases from J, the gap between germline ends came to 9 bases. Looked up from germline, CDR1 is SGHNT and CDR2 is YENEEA. This CDR3 comprises 16 residues. In DNA form, the CDR3 reads TGTGCCAGCAGCTTAGGGCTCCTGACAACTAATGAAAAACTGTTTTTT. It codes for CASSLGLLTTNEKLFF.

The chain couples TRBV19 to TRBJ2-7; 7 nucleotides agree with TRBD1. With 9 bases clipped from V and 3 bases from J, the junction kept 5 bases outside the gene matches. CDR1 is LNHDA, CDR2 SQIVND, per germline (reference sequence). CDR3 length equals 12 residues. The CDR3 loop is CASSRDSYEQYF. For the CDR3, the DNA is TGTGCCAGCAGCCGGGACAGCTACGAGCAGTACTTC.

The table lists this clone with a count of one. Relative to the germline gene, one junction end is altered; a read error may explain this. This chain links TRBV6-1 with TRBJ2-7; 8 positions agree with TRBD2. Germline V gives CDR1 MNHNS, CDR2 SASEGT. The CDR3 is 18 residues long. The CDR3 nucleotides read TGTGCCAGCAGTGGTAATAGCGGGGACCCTTTAGGGAGCCCCGTTGAGGACTTC. Translating gives CASSGNSGDPLGSPVEDF.

The V and J genes are TRBV7-2 and TRBJ2-7; 11 bases line up with TRBD2. Germline lookup yields CDR1 SGHTA and CDR2 FQGNSA. The CDR3 is 15 residues long. The ends lost 4 bases at V and 4 bases at J; junction bases unmatched: 6. The CDR3 spells CASSSPGLAVYEQYF. The DNA for the CDR3 is TGTGCCAGCAGCTCACCGGGACTAGCGGTTTACGAGCAGTACTTC.

The CDR3: CASSAYIDYGYTF. In DNA, the CDR3 is TGTGCCAGCAGCGCCTACATCGACTATGGCTACACCTTC. The chain has TRBV9 and TRBJ1-2; D remains unclear. The CDR3 runs to 13 residues. Trimming cost V 3 bases and J 3 bases, with 9 bases left between them. Germline assignment: CDR1 SGDLS and CDR2 YYNGEE. Combining the CDR3 with reference TRBV9 and TRBJ1-2 gives the whole variable domain DSGVTQTPKHLITATGQRVTLRCSPRSGDLSVYWYQQSLDQGLQFLIQYYNGEERAKGNILERFSAQQFPDLHSELNLSSLELGDSALYFCASSAYIDYGYTFGSGTRLTVV.

This clone was counted only a few times. The chain employs TRBV3-1 (or the pseudogene TRBV3-2) and TRBJ1-1; D may be TRBD1 (5 bases). Between the trimmed V and J ends, which lost 0 bases and 1 base, there was a span of 12 bases. The CDR3 consists of 16 residues. CDR1 LGHDT and CDR2 YNNKEL come from the germline V gene (reference sequence). CDR3 nucleotide sequence: TGTGCCAGCAGCCAAGATATTGGGGGTGCGAACACTGAAGCTTTCTTT. It codes for CASSQDIGGANTEAFF.

CDR3 sequence reads: CASSYRAHQPQHF. Here the CDR3 DNA reads TGTGCCAGCAGCTACAGGGCCCATCAGCCCCAGCATTTT. The chain links TRBV6-5 to TRBJ1-5; a weak D match, TRBD1 (6 bases). CDR3 size: 13 residues. The V and J ends lost 6 bases and 5 bases respectively, with 11 bases between them. CDR1 and CDR2 from the germline V gene are MNHEY and SVGAGI.

The chain combines TRBV6-5 with TRBJ1-6; 10 positions match TRBD1. Germline V CDR1 and CDR2: MNHEY, SVGAGI. The junction had 4 bases not matched to a gene; V was cut back by 10 bases and J by 1 base. CDR3 size: 15 residues. CDR3 nucleotides: TGTGCCACAAGACAGGGGGCTTCCTATAATTCACCCCTCCACTTT. Amino acids: CATRQGASYNSPLHF.

This clone has a single count. This chain connects TRBV4-3 to TRBJ2-3, with D unclear. Between the trimmed V and J ends, which lost 3 bases and 6 bases, there was a span of 10 bases. Germline CDR1 reads LGHNA; CDR2 reads YSLEER. The CDR3 sequence is 13 residues long. CDR3 sequence: CASSHRLGDTQYF. CDR3 sequence (DNA): TGCGCCAGCAGCCATCGCCTGGGGGATACGCAGTATTTT.

The rearrangement uses TRBV5-4 and TRBJ1-3; D gene ambiguous. Deletions cut 2 bases from V and 4 bases from J, with 7 bases between. The V gene's germline CDR1 is SGHNT and CDR2 YYREEE (reference sequence). The length of the CDR3 is 13 residues. CDR3 protein: CASSLSLGNTIYF. CDR3 sequence (DNA): TGTGCCAGCAGCTTATCACTAGGAAACACCATATATTTT.

The genes are TRBV11-3 and TRBJ1-2; TRBD1 agrees at 8 bases. Germline values: CDR1 SGHNT, CDR2 YENEEA. This CDR3 comprises 14 residues. V shed 5 bases, J shed 8 bases, and the junction held 10 bases outside the gene matches. This CDR3 reads CASSPGQGRTGYTF. CDR3 nucleotide sequence: TGTGCCAGCAGCCCTGGACAGGGTAGGACCGGCTACACCTTC.

This clone was detected only a few times. The V call is TRBV30, the J call TRBJ1-3; possibly TRBD1 for D (5 bases). Germline CDR1 GTSNPN, CDR2 SVGIG (reference sequence). The length of the CDR3 is 14 residues. Trimming cost V 3 bases and J 1 base, with 10 bases left between them. Here the CDR3 reads CAWRLAGSGNTIYF. The CDR3 nucleotides read TGTGCCTGGAGGCTCGCAGGGTCTGGAAACACCATATATTTT.

The V and J genes are TRBV10-3 and TRBJ2-2, with TRBD1 matching over 8 bases. Germline-derived CDR1 and CDR2 are ENHRY and SYGVKD. Trimming removed 6 bases from V and 6 bases from J; junction bases left unmatched: 6. The CDR3 runs 14 residues. The CDR3 coding sequence is TGTGCCATCAGCAACCGCAGGGGGCCCGGGGAGCTGTTTTTT. This codes for CAISNRRGPGELFF.